This TCR beta chain was recorded in a study of regulatory T cells in long-lasting Graves disease (dated by TCRdb to 2020 to 2022). A note on the overall study: Persistent Graves' disease was defined as persistently positive TSH receptor autoantibodies together with antithyroid drug treatment for over 5 years. Patients with persistent Graves' disease were compared with patients with newly diagnosed Graves' disease using TCR sequencing and RNA sequencing of peripheral blood. The study took place in China and was registered as a clinical trial. A total of some 33 samples were covered by TCR sequencing, comprising approximately 13 persistent and approximately 20 newly diagnosed Graves' disease patients. On average, persistent Graves' disease patients in the clinical cohort had been on antithyroid drugs for approximately 10 years. The paper's findings and limits, for the study overall: More public clonotypes were shared among persistent patients (about 2,800) than among newly diagnosed patients (under 1,000). Sequencing and analysis were limited to the TCR beta chain. Compared with newly diagnosed patients, persistent Graves' disease patients had lower TCR Shannon entropy and fewer highly expanded clones, which suggests clonal expansion. The study examined only peripheral blood because the primary lesion, thyroid tissue, could not be accessed. As a limitation, the authors acknowledged that the small sample size may reduce accuracy.

Library construction relied on multiplex PCR. Sequenced on an Illumina HiSeq 4000. iRepertoire HTBI primers and Arm-PCR amplification of CDR3 regions were used to construct TCR beta libraries. PCR products were gel purified before sequencing. The paper's data handling went like this. Gene usage analysis of CDR3 amino acid clonotypes relied on the 55 to 80 TRBV and around 14 TRBJ segments identified across samples. COPE and FqMerger were used to merge filtered high-quality paired reads into contigs. BLAST was used to align contigs to the IMGT TRBV, TRBD and TRBJ reference genes, and CDR3 was defined following IMGT. Clonotypes above 0.1% frequency were classified as highly expanded clones. Shannon entropy was used to measure repertoire diversity, and the Gini coefficient was used to measure V-J evenness. A clonotype was considered public if more than one individual shared it. Starting from the raw public reads, TCRdb applied fastp trimming at Q25, assembled clones with MiXCR and retained in-frame beta chains. Rows merge per CDR3 protein into single entries with the most common DNA and genes. The V and J calls come from TCRdb's annotation, not from the publication. The sample records around 460,000 distinct CDR3 sequences, roughly 21% of which are singletons. The ten biggest clones cover over 6% of the sample.

The time point label of this sample denotes: persistent/refractory GD, antithyroid drugs over 5 years with positive TRAb. For both TCR sequencing and RNA sequencing, RNA was extracted from PBMCs using TRIzol. Graves' disease was diagnosed according to American Thyroid Association guidelines. Recruitment of patients was carried out at an endocrinology department in Xi'an, China. Each patient gave approximately 10 milliliters of peripheral blood, collected in an EDTA anticoagulant tube. Ficoll Paque Plus density gradient separation was used to isolate PBMCs, and no further T cell sorting was done. RNA quality was checked with an Agilent 2100 Bioanalyzer and agarose gel, and concentration with a NanoDrop 2000. The sample holds many counts of this clonotype. Which antigen it targets is not known. Per-base quality was not reported, and no clone a single base away is much larger than it. The sample consisted of peripheral blood mononuclear cells (PBMCs), taken when the disease was refractory, from a patient treated with antithyroid drugs. The sequence came from a female donor with Graves disease.

The DNA sequence reads TGTGCCAGCAGCCAAGCGTCACTATATAGAGTTGAAGCTTTCTTT. Its product reads: CASSQASLYRVEAFF. Recombination joined TRBV3-1 with TRBJ1-1; the D gene lacks a confident call. From the cysteine up to the phenylalanine, the CDR3 has a length of 15 residues. Solely the CDR3 DNA is kept, with 45 bases framed from the first base. In the germline V gene (reference sequence), CDR1 corresponds to LGHDT and CDR2 to YNNKEL. V loses 1 base, J loses 7 bases, and the germline ends lie 16 bases apart.